The 5 T cell receptor beta chains listed next were all sequenced from one sample in a study of T cells after yellow fever vaccination. TCRdb redid the calling of the 5' RACE reads with MiXCR, one entry per CDR3 protein. This sample has some 400,000 distinct CDR3 sequences, with 6.2% found just once. This sample comprised PBMCs, obtained 5 days after the yellow fever booster vaccination. Receptors were obtained from a man aged 25 to 40 who received the YFV17D yellow fever vaccine.

This clonotype appeared many times. The CDR3 DNA is TGCAGTGCTGAGAATATCGGACTAGCGGCCACAGATACGCAGTATTTT. It yields the protein CSAENIGLAATDTQYF. V gene TRBV20-1 combines with J gene TRBJ2-3; 10 bases line up with TRBD2. V lost 5 bases and J lost 2; bases outside the gene matches: 10. The CDR3 loop spans 16 amino acids. Germline-derived CDR1 and CDR2 are DFQATT and SNEGSKA (reference sequence).

This clonotype was picked up a small number of times. The chain links TRBV7-9 to TRBJ2-1; TRBD2 matches at 8 bases. V lost 9 bases to trimming and J lost 7 bases; unmatched junction nucleotides: 14. The germline V gene encodes CDR1 SEHNR and CDR2 FQNEAQ (reference sequence). This CDR3 is 15 amino acids long. The CDR3 sequence is CARVRGGYRMNEQFF. CDR3 in DNA: TGTGCCAGAGTCCGGGGGGGCTACAGGATGAATGAGCAGTTCTTC. Full variable domain (remainder filled in from reference TRBV7-9 and TRBJ2-1): DTGVSQNPRHKITKRGQNVTFRCDPISEHNRLYWYRQTLGQGPEFLTYFQNEAQLEKSRLLSDRFSAERPKGSFSTLEIQRTEQGDSAMYLCARVRGGYRMNEQFFGPGTRLTVL.

Details on this clonotype: A junction boundary mismatches the germline segment, possibly from a read error. The CDR3 sequence: CAISENLGQPNF. CDR3 nucleotides: TGTGCCATCAGTGAGAATTTAGGACAGCCGAACTTC. This chain uses TRBV10-3 with TRBJ2-7, with a weak D call TRBD1 (6 bases). The CDR3 runs to 12 residues. Germline loops: CDR1 ENHRY, CDR2 SYGVKD.

The sample holds many counts of this clonotype. This rearrangement joins TRBV5-1 to TRBJ2-1; 12 nucleotides align to TRBD2. Germline-derived CDR1 and CDR2 are SGHRS and YFSETQ. The CDR3 consists of 17 residues. Trimming cost V 4 bases and J 7 bases; bases outside gene matches: 12. CDR3 DNA: TGCGCCAGCAGCGCCTATCTGACTAGCGGGAGTAGGAATGAGCAGTTCTTC. As protein: CASSAYLTSGSRNEQFF.

This clonotype was found a few times. This sequence joins TRBV18 and TRBJ2-2; no clear D. This CDR3 has 14 amino acids. V lost 0 bases and J lost 6, with 8 bases in between. CDR1 KGHSH and CDR2 LQKENI come from the germline V gene. The CDR3 DNA sequence: TGTGCCAGCTCACCACCTCCCGGGCCCGGGGAGCTGTTTTTT. Encoded protein: CASSPPPGPGELFF.